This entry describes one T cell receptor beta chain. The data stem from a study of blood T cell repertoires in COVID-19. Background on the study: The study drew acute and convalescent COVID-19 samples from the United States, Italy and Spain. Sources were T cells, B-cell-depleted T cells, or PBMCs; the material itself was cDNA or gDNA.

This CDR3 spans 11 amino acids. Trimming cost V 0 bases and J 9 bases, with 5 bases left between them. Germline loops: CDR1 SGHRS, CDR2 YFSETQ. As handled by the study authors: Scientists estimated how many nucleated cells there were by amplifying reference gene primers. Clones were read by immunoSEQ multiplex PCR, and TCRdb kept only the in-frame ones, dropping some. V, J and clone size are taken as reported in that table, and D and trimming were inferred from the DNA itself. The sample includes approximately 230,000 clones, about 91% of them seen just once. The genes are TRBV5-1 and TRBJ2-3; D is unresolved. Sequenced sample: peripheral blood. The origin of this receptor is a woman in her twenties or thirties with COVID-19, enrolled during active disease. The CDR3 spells CASSLERTQYF. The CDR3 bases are TGCGCCAGCAGCTTGGAGAGGACGCAGTATTTT.